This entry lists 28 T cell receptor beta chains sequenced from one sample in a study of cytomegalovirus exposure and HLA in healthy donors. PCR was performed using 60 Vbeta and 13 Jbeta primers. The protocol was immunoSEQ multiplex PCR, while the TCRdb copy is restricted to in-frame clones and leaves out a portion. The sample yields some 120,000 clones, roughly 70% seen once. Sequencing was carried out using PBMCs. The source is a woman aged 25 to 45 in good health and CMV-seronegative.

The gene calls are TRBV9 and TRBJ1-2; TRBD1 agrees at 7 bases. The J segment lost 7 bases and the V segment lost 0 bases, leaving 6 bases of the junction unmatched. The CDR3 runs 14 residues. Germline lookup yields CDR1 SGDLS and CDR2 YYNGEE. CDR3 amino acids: CASSVEGAGRGYTF. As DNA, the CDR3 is TGTGCCAGCAGCGTAGAGGGGGCAGGGCGTGGCTACACCTTC.

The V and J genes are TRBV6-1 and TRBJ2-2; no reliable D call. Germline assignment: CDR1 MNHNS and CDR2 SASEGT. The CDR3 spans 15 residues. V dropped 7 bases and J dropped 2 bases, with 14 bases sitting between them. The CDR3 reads CASTFQVTNTGELFF. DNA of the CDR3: TGTGCCAGCACATTCCAGGTTACCAACACCGGGGAGCTGTTTTTT.

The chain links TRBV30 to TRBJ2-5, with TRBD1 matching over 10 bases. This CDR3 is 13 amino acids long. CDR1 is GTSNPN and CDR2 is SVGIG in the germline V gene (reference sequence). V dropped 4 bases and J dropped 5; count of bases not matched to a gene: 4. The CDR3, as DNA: TGTGCCTGGAATAGACAGGGGGCCGAGACCCAGTACTTC. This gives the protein CAWNRQGAETQYF.

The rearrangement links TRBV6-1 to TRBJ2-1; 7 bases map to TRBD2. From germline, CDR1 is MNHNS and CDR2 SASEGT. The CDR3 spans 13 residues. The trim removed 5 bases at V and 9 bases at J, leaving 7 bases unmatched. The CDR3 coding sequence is TGTGCCAGCAGTCTTCGGCCGGGGGGTGAGCAGTTCTTC. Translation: CASSLRPGGEQFF.

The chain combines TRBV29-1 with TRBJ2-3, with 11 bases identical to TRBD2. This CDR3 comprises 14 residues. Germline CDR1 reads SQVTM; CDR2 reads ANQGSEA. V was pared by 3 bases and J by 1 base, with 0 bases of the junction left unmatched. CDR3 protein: CSVETSGGTDTQYF. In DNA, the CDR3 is TGCAGCGTTGAGACTAGCGGGGGCACAGATACGCAGTATTTT.

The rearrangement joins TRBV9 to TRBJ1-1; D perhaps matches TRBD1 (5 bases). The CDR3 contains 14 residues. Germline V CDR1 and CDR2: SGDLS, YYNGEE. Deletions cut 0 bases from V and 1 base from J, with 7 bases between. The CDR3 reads CASSVATGNTEAFF. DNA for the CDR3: TGTGCCAGCAGCGTAGCTACAGGGAACACTGAAGCTTTCTTT.

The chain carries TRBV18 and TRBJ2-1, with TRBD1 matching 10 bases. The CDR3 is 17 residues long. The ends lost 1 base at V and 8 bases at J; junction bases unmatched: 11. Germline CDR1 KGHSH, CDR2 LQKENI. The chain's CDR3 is CASSPQAGTGVFDEQFF. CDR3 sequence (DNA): TGTGCCAGCTCACCACAGGCAGGGACAGGGGTGTTTGATGAGCAGTTCTTC.

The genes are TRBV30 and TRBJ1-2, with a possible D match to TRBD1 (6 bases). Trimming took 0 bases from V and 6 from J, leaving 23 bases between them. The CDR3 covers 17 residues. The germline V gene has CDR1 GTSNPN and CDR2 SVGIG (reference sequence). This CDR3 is CAWSVTLFGGAFNGYTF. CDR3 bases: TGTGCCTGGAGTGTAACCCTCTTCGGGGGGGCGTTCAATGGCTACACCTTC.

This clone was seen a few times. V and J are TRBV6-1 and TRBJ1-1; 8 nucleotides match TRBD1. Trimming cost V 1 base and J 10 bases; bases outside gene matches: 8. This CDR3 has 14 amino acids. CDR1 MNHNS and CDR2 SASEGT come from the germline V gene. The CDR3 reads CASSEGARGLGAFF. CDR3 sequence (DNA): TGTGCCAGCAGTGAAGGGGCCAGGGGGCTAGGAGCTTTCTTT.

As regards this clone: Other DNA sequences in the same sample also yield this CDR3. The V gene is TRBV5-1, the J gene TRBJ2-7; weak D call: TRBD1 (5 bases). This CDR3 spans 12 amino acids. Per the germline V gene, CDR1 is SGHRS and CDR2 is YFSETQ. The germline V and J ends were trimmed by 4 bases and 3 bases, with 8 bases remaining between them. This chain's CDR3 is CASSLTGYEQYF. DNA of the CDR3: TGCGCCAGCAGCCTCACAGGCTACGAGCAGTACTTC.

The chain's CDR3 is CASSLDNEQYF. CDR3 DNA: TGTGCCAGCAGCTTGGATAACGAGCAGTACTTC. The chain recombines TRBV5-4 with TRBJ2-7; D remains ambiguous. Germline CDR1 is SGHNT and CDR2 is YYREEE (reference sequence). With 0 bases removed from V and 5 bases from J, the gap between germline ends came to 3 bases. The CDR3 loop spans 11 amino acids. Combining the CDR3 with reference TRBV5-4 and TRBJ2-7 gives the whole variable domain ETGVTQSPTHLIKTRGQQVTLRCSSQSGHNTVSWYQQALGQGPQFIFQYYREEENGRGNFPPRFSGLQFPNYSSELNVNALELDDSALYLCASSLDNEQYFGPGTRLTVT.

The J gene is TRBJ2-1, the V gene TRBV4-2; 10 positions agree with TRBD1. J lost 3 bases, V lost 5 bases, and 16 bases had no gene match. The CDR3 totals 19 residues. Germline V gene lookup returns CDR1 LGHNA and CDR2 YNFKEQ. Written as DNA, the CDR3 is TGTGCCAGCAGCATTCAGATGGTATCCGGGACAGGGGACTACAATGAGCAGTTCTTC. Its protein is CASSIQMVSGTGDYNEQFF.

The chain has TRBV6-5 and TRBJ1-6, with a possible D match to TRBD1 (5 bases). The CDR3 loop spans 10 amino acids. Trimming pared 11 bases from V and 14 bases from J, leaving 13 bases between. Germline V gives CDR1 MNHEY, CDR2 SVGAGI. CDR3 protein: CAAGQAALHF. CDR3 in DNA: TGTGCCGCGGGGCAGGCCGCCCTCCACTTT.

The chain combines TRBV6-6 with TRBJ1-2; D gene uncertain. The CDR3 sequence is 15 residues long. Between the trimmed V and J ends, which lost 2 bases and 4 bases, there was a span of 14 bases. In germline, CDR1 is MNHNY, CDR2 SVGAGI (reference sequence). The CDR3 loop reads CASSYPSEGFYGYTF. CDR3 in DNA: TGTGCCAGCAGTTACCCCTCCGAGGGTTTCTATGGCTACACCTTC.

The CDR3 region is CASSYYGRGPNTEAFF. DNA of the CDR3: TGTGCCAGCAGTTACTATGGCAGGGGGCCGAACACTGAAGCTTTCTTT. This chain uses TRBV6-5 with TRBJ1-1; 8 nucleotides align to TRBD1. Germline lookup yields CDR1 MNHEY and CDR2 SVGAGI. Germline trimming cut 1 base from V and 1 base from J; bases unmatched to any gene: 5. This CDR3 region has 16 residues.

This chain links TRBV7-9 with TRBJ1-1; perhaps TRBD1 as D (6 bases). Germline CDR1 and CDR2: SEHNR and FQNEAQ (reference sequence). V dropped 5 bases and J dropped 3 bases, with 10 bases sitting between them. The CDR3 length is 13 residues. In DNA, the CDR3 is TGTGCCAGCAGCCACTACAGGGACACTGAAGCTTTCTTT. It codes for CASSHYRDTEAFF.

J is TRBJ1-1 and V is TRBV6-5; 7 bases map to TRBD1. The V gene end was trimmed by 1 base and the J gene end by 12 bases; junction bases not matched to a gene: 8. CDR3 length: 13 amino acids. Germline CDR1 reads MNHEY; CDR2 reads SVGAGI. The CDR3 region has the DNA TGTGCCAGCAGTTACTTCGGACAGGAGGGGACTTTCTTT. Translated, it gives CASSYFGQEGTFF.

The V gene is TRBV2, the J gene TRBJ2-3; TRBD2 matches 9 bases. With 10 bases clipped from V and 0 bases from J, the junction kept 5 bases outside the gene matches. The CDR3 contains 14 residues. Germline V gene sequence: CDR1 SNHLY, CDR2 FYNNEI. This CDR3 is CATLLAGSTDTQYF. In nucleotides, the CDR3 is TGTGCCACCCTCCTAGCGGGAAGCACAGATACGCAGTATTTT.

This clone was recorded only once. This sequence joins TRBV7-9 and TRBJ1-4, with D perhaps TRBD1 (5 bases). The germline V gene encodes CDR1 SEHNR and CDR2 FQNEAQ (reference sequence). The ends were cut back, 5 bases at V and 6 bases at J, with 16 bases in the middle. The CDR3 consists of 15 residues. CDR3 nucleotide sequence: TGTGCCAGCAGCCGTCAGTGGACACCAGATGAAAAACTGTTTTTT. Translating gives CASSRQWTPDEKLFF.

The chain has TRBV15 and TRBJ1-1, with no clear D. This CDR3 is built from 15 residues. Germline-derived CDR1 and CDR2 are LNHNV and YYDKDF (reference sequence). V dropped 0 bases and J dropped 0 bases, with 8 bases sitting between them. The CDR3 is CATSRDPGMNTEAFF. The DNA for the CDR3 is TGTGCCACCAGCAGAGATCCGGGGATGAACACTGAAGCTTTCTTT.

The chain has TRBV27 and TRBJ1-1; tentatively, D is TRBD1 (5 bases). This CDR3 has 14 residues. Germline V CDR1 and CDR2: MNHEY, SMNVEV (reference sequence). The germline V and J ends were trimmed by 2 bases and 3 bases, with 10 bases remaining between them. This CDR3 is CASSLTRDHTEAFF. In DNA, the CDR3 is TGTGCCAGCAGTTTAACCAGGGATCACACTGAAGCTTTCTTT.

This chain's CDR3 is CASVESSYNEQFF. DNA for the CDR3: TGTGCCAGCGTCGAGAGCTCCTACAATGAGCAGTTCTTC. V is TRBV7-6 and J is TRBJ2-1; D not resolved. Trimming stripped 8 bases from V and 0 bases from J, with 8 bases between. The germline gives CDR1 SGHVS, CDR2 FNYEAQ. CDR3 length: 13 amino acids.

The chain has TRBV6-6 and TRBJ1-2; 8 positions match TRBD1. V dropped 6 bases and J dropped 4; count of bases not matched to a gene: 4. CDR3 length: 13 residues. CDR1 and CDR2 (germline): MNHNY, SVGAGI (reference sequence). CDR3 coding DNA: TGTGCCAGCAGCCCGGGACAGGTCTATGGCTACACCTTC. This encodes CASSPGQVYGYTF.

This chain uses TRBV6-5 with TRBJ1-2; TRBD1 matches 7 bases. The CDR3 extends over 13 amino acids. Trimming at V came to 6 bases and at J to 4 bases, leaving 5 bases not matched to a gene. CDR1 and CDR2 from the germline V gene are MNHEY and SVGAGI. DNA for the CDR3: TGTGCCAGCAGCCCGGGACAGACCTATGGCTACACCTTC. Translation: CASSPGQTYGYTF.

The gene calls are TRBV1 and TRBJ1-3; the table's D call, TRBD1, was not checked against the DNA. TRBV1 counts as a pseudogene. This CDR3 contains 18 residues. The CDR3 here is CTSSPDSGTGYSGNTIYF. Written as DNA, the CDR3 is TGCACCAGCAGCCCAGACTCGGGGACAGGCTACTCTGGAAACACCATATATTTT.

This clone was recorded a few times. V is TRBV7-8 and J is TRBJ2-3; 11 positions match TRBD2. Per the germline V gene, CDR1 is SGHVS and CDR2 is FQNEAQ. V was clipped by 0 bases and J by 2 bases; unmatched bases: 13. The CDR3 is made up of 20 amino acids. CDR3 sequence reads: CASSLARLAGISRVTDTQYF. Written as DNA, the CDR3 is TGTGCCAGCAGCTTAGCAAGACTAGCGGGAATCAGTCGGGTCACAGATACGCAGTATTTT. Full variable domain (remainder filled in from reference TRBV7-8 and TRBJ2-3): GAGVSQSPRYKVAKRGQDVALRCDPISGHVSLFWYQQALGQGPEFLTYFQNEAQLDKSGLPSDRFFAERPEGSVSTLKIQRTQQEDSAVYLCASSLARLAGISRVTDTQYFGPGTRLTVL.

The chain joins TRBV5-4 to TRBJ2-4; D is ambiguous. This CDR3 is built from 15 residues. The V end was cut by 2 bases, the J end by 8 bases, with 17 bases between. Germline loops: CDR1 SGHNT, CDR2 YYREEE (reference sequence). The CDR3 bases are TGTGCCAGCAGCTTTAGCTTTGGAAATTCAGACATTCAGTACTTC. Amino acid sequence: CASSFSFGNSDIQYF.

CDR3 region: CASSSGLLQETQYF. The CDR3 DNA is TGCGCCAGCAGCTCGGGACTCCTCCAAGAGACCCAGTACTTC. This chain joins TRBV5-1 and TRBJ2-5; perhaps TRBD2 as D (6 bases). The CDR3 extends over 14 amino acids. V was pared by 3 bases and J by 1 base, with 10 bases between. CDR1 SGHRS and CDR2 YFSETQ come from the germline V gene. The full variable domain, its missing parts supplied by reference TRBV5-1 and TRBJ2-5, is KAGVTQTPRYLIKTRGQQVTLSCSPISGHRSVSWYQQTPGQGLQFLFEYFSETQRNKGNFPGRFSGRQFSNSRSEMNVSTLELGDSALYLCASSSGLLQETQYFGPGTRLLVL.